Each of the 25 T cell receptor beta chains below was sequenced from the same sample in a study of CD8 T cells in ankylosing spondylitis. TCRdb reprocessed the 5' RACE reads via MiXCR and lists one record per CDR3 protein. The sample contains 300,000 to 400,000 distinct CDR3 sequences, roughly 14% of which appear only once. Sequenced sample: blood, either unsorted or a sorted T cell fraction (not recorded which). These receptors were obtained from a male donor with ankylosing spondylitis or in good health (not recorded which).

The rearrangement joins TRBV6-2 or TRBV6-3 to TRBJ1-1; D possibly corresponds to TRBD1 (5 bases). Germline CDR1 MNHEY, CDR2 SVGEGT. Trimming left V 6 bases short and J 7 bases short, with 15 bases between. This CDR3 comprises 13 residues. The CDR3 loop is CASSRGHLSEAFF. The CDR3 DNA sequence: TGTGCCAGCAGCCGAGGACATCTGAGTGAAGCTTTCTTT.

This chain uses TRBV3-1 with TRBJ1-3, with D perhaps TRBD1 (5 bases). The CDR3 length is 15 residues. Germline V lookup: CDR1 LGHDT, CDR2 YNNKEL (reference sequence). V lost 8 bases to trimming and J lost 4 bases, with 18 bases between them. In DNA form, the CDR3 reads TGTGCCAGCCGAGCCGGAGGGGTGGAGGGAAACACCATATATTTT. It codes for CASRAGGVEGNTIYF.

The chain is built from TRBV21-1 and TRBJ2-3; the D call TRBD2 from the table was never checked on the DNA. TRBV21-1 corresponds to a pseudogene. CDR3 length: 20 amino acids. The CDR3 here is CASSRHRSGGDRLSTDTQYF. In DNA form, the CDR3 reads TGTGCCAGCAGCAGGCACCGGAGCGGGGGGGATCGCCTGAGCACAGATACGCAGTATTTT.

V and J are TRBV20-1 and TRBJ1-2; D unresolved. V dropped 3 bases and J dropped 7 bases, with 12 bases sitting between them. The length of the CDR3 is 12 residues. Per germline, CDR1 DFQATT and CDR2 SNEGSKA (reference sequence). This CDR3 is CSARWAAGGYTF. CDR3 DNA: TGCAGTGCTAGGTGGGCCGCAGGTGGCTACACCTTC.

The V call is TRBV5-5, the J call TRBJ1-1; maybe TRBD1 (5 bases). Per germline, CDR1 SGHKS and CDR2 YYEKEE (reference sequence). The germline V and J ends were trimmed by 2 bases and 0 bases, with 8 bases remaining between them. This CDR3 contains 14 residues. CDR3: CASSLWGMNTEAFF. CDR3 nucleotide sequence: TGTGCCAGCAGCTTATGGGGGATGAACACTGAAGCTTTCTTT.

At least ten counts were recorded for this clonotype. This chain joins TRBV5-1 and TRBJ1-2, with D possibly matching TRBD1 (5 bases). V was clipped by 2 bases and J by 7 bases, with 21 bases between them. This CDR3 region has 16 residues. Germline lookup yields CDR1 SGHRS and CDR2 YFSETQ. CDR3 protein: CASSFPFEGNRAGYTF. The CDR3 coding sequence is TGCGCCAGCAGCTTCCCTTTTGAGGGGAATAGGGCTGGCTACACCTTC.

This clonotype turned up a few times. The V and J genes are TRBV5-1 and TRBJ2-6; 8 bases align to TRBD1. The ends lost 1 base at V and 1 base at J; junction bases unmatched: 7. The CDR3 is 18 amino acids. CDR1 and CDR2 (germline): SGHRS, YFSETQ. The CDR3 nucleotides are TGCGCCAGCAGCTTGATAGGACAGGGCCGGTCTGGGGCCAACGTCCTGACTTTC. As protein: CASSLIGQGRSGANVLTF.

V gene TRBV11-2 combines with J gene TRBJ2-1; D might be TRBD2 (5 bases). CDR1 and CDR2 from the germline V gene are SGHAT and FQNNGV. The CDR3 runs to 17 residues. Trimming stripped 2 bases from V and 2 bases from J, with 16 bases between. CDR3 residues: CASSLLLEGRPYNEQFF. In DNA, the CDR3 is TGTGCCAGCAGCTTACTCCTCGAGGGCCGCCCCTACAATGAGCAGTTCTTC.

The V and J genes are TRBV5-1 and TRBJ2-6, with D hard to call. The CDR3 is 16 amino acids. Germline assignment: CDR1 SGHRS and CDR2 YFSETQ. V lost 5 bases and J lost 0, with 12 bases in between. The CDR3 loop is CASSRNPLSGANVLTF. The CDR3, as DNA: TGCGCCAGCAGTCGTAATCCCCTCTCTGGGGCCAACGTCCTGACTTTC.

This clonotype was found a few times. The rearrangement links TRBV5-1 to TRBJ1-1; D unresolved. V lost 4 bases and J lost 0, with 10 bases in between. Germline V CDR1 and CDR2: SGHRS, YFSETQ. CDR3 size: 14 residues. The CDR3 region has the DNA TGCGCCAGCAGCCAGCGGGCCATGAACACTGAAGCTTTCTTT. Its protein product is CASSQRAMNTEAFF.

The V call is TRBV5-1, the J call TRBJ1-2, with TRBD1 matching 7 bases. Germline V gene lookup returns CDR1 SGHRS and CDR2 YFSETQ. This CDR3 region has 15 residues. After removal of 0 bases from V and 3 bases from J, the junction contained 5 bases not matched to a gene. DNA for the CDR3: TGCGCCAGCAGCTTGGACCGACAGGGAGACTATGGCTACACCTTC. It encodes CASSLDRQGDYGYTF.

The chain is built from TRBV2 and TRBJ1-2; tentative D call: TRBD1 (6 bases). Per germline, CDR1 SNHLY and CDR2 FYNNEI. The V end was cut by 3 bases, the J end by 4 bases, with 9 bases between. The length of the CDR3 is 13 residues. The CDR3 region has the DNA TGTGCCAGCAGTGACCAGGGGAGCTATGGCTACACCTTC. Translated: CASSDQGSYGYTF.

This clonotype has a count of ten or more. The chain carries TRBV10-3 and TRBJ2-3; 9 bases are a match to TRBD2. The CDR3 loop spans 16 amino acids. Unmatched junction bases numbered 6, after V lost 5 bases and J lost 0 bases. CDR1 is ENHRY and CDR2 is SYGVKD in the germline V gene. The CDR3 spells CAISRAGGTSTDTQYF. The CDR3 coding sequence is TGTGCCATCAGTCGGGCGGGGGGGACCAGCACAGATACGCAGTATTTT.

This clonotype occurred a few times. The rearrangement links TRBV7-2 to TRBJ2-7; D perhaps matches TRBD1 (6 bases). Trimming cost V 7 bases and J 1 base, with 14 bases left between them. Germline V gene lookup returns CDR1 SGHTA and CDR2 FQGNSA. CDR3 length: 14 amino acids. As DNA, the CDR3 is TGTGCCAGCAACCAAAGGGGGTTTTCCTACGAGCAGTACTTC. Translating it yields CASNQRGFSYEQYF.

Turning to this clonotype: A read error may be the cause here, since a much bigger clone is one base away. The V call is TRBV4-2, the J call TRBJ2-1, with 9 bases that match TRBD2. This CDR3 region has 19 residues. Germline V gene sequence: CDR1 LGHNA, CDR2 YNFKEQ. The chain's CDR3 is CTSSQDGRGLAKVYNEQFF. CDR3 sequence (DNA): TGTACCAGCAGCCAAGATGGGAGGGGACTAGCAAAGGTTTACAATGAGCAGTTCTTC.

This clonotype has more than one count but fewer than ten. The chain joins TRBV4-1 to TRBJ2-6; possibly TRBD1 for D (5 bases). The germline V gene encodes CDR1 MGHRA and CDR2 YSYEKL. V lost 0 bases, J lost 0 bases, and 9 bases lay in between. This CDR3 is 17 amino acids long. The CDR3 bases are TGCGCCAGCAGCCAAGATCGAAGGGGCTCTGGGGCCAACGTCCTGACTTTC. Amino acids: CASSQDRRGSGANVLTF.

This clonotype was seen ten or more times. The chain couples TRBV3-1 to TRBJ2-7, with 7 bases matching TRBD1. Per germline, CDR1 LGHDT and CDR2 YNNKEL (reference sequence). With V trimmed by 0 bases and J by 2 bases, 10 bases remained unmatched. This CDR3 comprises 17 residues. Here the CDR3 DNA reads TGTGCCAGCAGCCAAGACCCCGGGACAGTGAACGCCTACGAGCAGTACTTC. It codes for CASSQDPGTVNAYEQYF.

This clonotype has only a few counts. The chain joins TRBV25-1 to TRBJ1-1; D is uncertain. Germline CDR1 MGHDK, CDR2 SYGVNS. CDR3 length: 13 residues. Trimming pared 5 bases from V and 6 bases from J, leaving 13 bases between. This CDR3 reads CASSSFGVSEAFF. The CDR3 coding sequence is TGTGCCAGCAGTTCATTCGGGGTCTCTGAAGCTTTCTTT.

This clonotype was observed a few times. The chain joins TRBV29-1 to TRBJ1-1; no reliable D call. Germline lookup yields CDR1 SQVTM and CDR2 ANQGSEA. Between the trimmed V and J ends, which lost 7 bases and 0 bases, there was a span of 3 bases. This CDR3 is built from 10 residues. The CDR3 loop reads CSGLNTEAFF. In DNA form, the CDR3 reads TGCAGCGGTTTGAACACTGAAGCTTTCTTT.

The chain couples TRBV28 to TRBJ2-7; D gene ambiguous. The germline CDR1 and CDR2 sequences are MDHEN and SYDVKM. The CDR3 length is 13 residues. Trimming removed 7 bases from V and 3 bases from J, with 13 bases in between. This chain's CDR3 is CASTGDPGYEQYF. The CDR3 coding sequence is TGTGCCAGCACCGGAGATCCTGGCTACGAGCAGTACTTC.

This clonotype was detected a few times. The J gene is TRBJ1-2, the V gene TRBV5-1; 11 nucleotides align to TRBD1. The CDR3 runs 13 residues. CDR1 is SGHRS and CDR2 is YFSETQ in the germline V gene. V was clipped by 5 bases and J by 10 bases; unmatched bases: 7. CDR3 amino acids: CASRMDRGLSYTF. DNA of the CDR3: TGCGCCAGCAGAATGGACAGGGGGCTTTCCTACACCTTC.

This clonotype was counted only a few times. The CDR3 loop reads CATSRGTSGEQFF. CDR3 coding DNA: TGTGCCACCAGCAGAGGTACTAGTGGCGAGCAGTTCTTC. The chain has TRBV15 and TRBJ2-1; TRBD2 is a possible D gene (5 bases). V dropped 1 base and J dropped 10 bases, with 11 bases sitting between them. Germline loops: CDR1 LNHNV, CDR2 YYDKDF (reference sequence). CDR3 length: 13 amino acids.

The chain is built from TRBV7-9 and TRBJ2-1; D call uncertain. The germline V gene has CDR1 SEHNR and CDR2 FQNEAQ (reference sequence). V shed 4 bases and J shed 3 bases, with 10 bases lying between them. CDR3 size: 14 residues. The chain's CDR3 is CASSSRWGYNEQFF. Here the CDR3 DNA reads TGTGCCAGCAGCTCTAGATGGGGCTACAATGAGCAGTTCTTC.

This clonotype has more than one count but fewer than ten. The chain is built from TRBV5-5 and TRBJ2-7; D may be TRBD2 (5 bases). The CDR3 covers 14 residues. V was cut by 2 bases and J by 2 bases, with 11 bases left in between. Germline CDR1 is SGHKS and CDR2 is YYEKEE (reference sequence). For the CDR3, the DNA is TGTGCCAGCAGCTTTATCGGGGTTCCCTACGAGCAGTACTTC. Translating gives CASSFIGVPYEQYF.

This chain uses TRBV7-2 with TRBJ2-7, with D hard to call. From germline, CDR1 is SGHTA and CDR2 FQGNSA. The germline V and J ends were trimmed by 1 base and 8 bases, with 6 bases remaining between them. CDR3 length equals 11 residues. CDR3 region: CASSLGPKQYF. The CDR3 coding sequence is TGTGCCAGCAGCTTAGGGCCCAAGCAGTACTTC.